The rows below give T cell receptor beta chains drawn from one sample of a study of shared clonotypes between healthy human individuals. Here immunoSEQ multiplex PCR was the method, and the copy in TCRdb shows in-frame clones only, minus some. The sample holds 2 million to 2.5 million clones, approximately 94% seen once. Sequencing input: naive CD8+ T cells sorted from blood. The receptors originated from a man between 18 and 29 years old in good health. CDR3s include the opening cysteine and the closing phenylalanine or tryptophan. A D gene is named only where the DNA matches it firmly. Clone size is stated in some rows and not others, as once, few, many or a class when expanded.

TRBD1,TRBJ1-1,TRBV9,-,TGTGCCAGCAGCCCTTCCGGGACAGGTGAAGCTTTCTTT,CASSPSGTGEAFF
TRBD2,TRBJ2-7,TRBV7-9,-,TGTGCCAGCAGCTTAGCGGGAGGGCCCGGCGAGCAGTACTTC,CASSLAGGPGEQYF
-,TRBJ2-1,TRBV9,-,TGTGCCAGCAGCGCCCCTGGGTCCTACAATGAGCAGTTCTTC,CASSAPGSYNEQFF
-,TRBJ2-1,TRBV10-2,once,TGCGCCAGCAGTCCAGACTCGACCTCCTACAATGAGCAGTTCTTC,CASSPDSTSYNEQFF
TRBD2,TRBJ2-5,TRBV6-1,-,TGTGCCTATCTAGCGGGGGGGCATATGGAGACCCAGTACTTC,CAYLAGGHMETQYF
TRBD1,TRBJ2-7,TRBV5-1,once,TGCGCCAGCAGCTTGCTCCCGGGACAGGGGCTCGAGGAGCAGTACTTC,CASSLLPGQGLEEQYF
TRBD2,TRBJ2-1,TRBV28,-,TGTGCCAGCAGGGATGTTTTCGCGGGAGAGGACAATGAGCAGTTCTTC,CASRDVFAGEDNEQFF
-,TRBJ1-1,TRBV7-9,-,TGTGCCAGCAGCCAGGGCGTTAACACTGAAGCTTTCTTT,CASSQGVNTEAFF
-,TRBJ2-7,TRBV7-9,-,TGTGCCAGCGGCGCTGCGGGCGAGCAGTACTTC,CASGAAGEQYF
-,TRBJ1-2,TRBV30,-,TGTGCCTGGATCCCTCTACAGGTCTTGGGCTATGGCTACACCTTC,CAWIPLQVLGYGYTF
-,TRBJ2-7,TRBV30,-,TGTGCCTGGAGTTTCCGGGACCAGTCCTACGAGCAGTACTTC,CAWSFRDQSYEQYF
TRBD2,TRBJ2-1,TRBV13,-,TGTGCCAGCAGCTTGAGCGGGAGCTCCTACAATGAGCAGTTCTTC,CASSLSGSSYNEQFF
TRBD2,TRBJ2-3,TRBV6-5,-,TGTGCCAGCAGAGTCGCGGGGGGGGCAGATACGCAGTATTTT,CASRVAGGADTQYF
-,TRBJ1-3,TRBV11-1,once,TGTGCCAGCAGCTCCTGGGTTACTGGAAACACCATATATTTT,CASSSWVTGNTIYF
-,TRBJ1-1,TRBV29-1,-,TGCAGCGTTGGTCCCAGCTACATTGAAGCTTTCTTT,CSVGPSYIEAFF
TRBD2,TRBJ2-3,TRBV10-1,-,TGCGCCAGCAGTGAGTCGACCCTAGCGGGAGTCACAGATACGCAGTATTTT,CASSESTLAGVTDTQYF
TRBD2,TRBJ2-3,TRBV19,-,TGTGCCAGTAGTTTAGAGACTAGCGGAATCACAGATACGCAGTATTTT,CASSLETSGITDTQYF
-,TRBJ1-2,TRBV5-1,-,TGCGCCAGCAGCTTGGACCCCACAGGGTTAAACTATGGCTACACCTTC,CASSLDPTGLNYGYTF
-,TRBJ2-5,TRBV10-3,-,TGTGCCATCAGTGAGTCGATCGGGGGCGCCGAAGAGACCCAGTACTTC,CAISESIGGAEETQYF
TRBD1,TRBJ2-2,TRBV7-8,-,TGTGCCAGCAGCTTAGTTCAGGGGGTCACCGGGGAGCTGTTTTTT,CASSLVQGVTGELFF
-,TRBJ2-3,TRBV7-9,-,TGTGCCAGCAGCCTACATGGGGGTACGCAGTATTTT,CASSLHGGTQYF
TRBD1,TRBJ2-3,TRBV19,once,TGTGCCAGTAGTGGACAGGGGGCAGATACGCAGTATTTT,CASSGQGADTQYF
-,TRBJ2-1,TRBV30,once,TGTGCCTGGGCCCTGCTGGGTTCCTACAATGAGCAGTTCTTC,CAWALLGSYNEQFF
-,TRBJ2-7,TRBV11-2,-,TGTGCCAGCAGGTCCCGGGACTTAATCTACGAGCAGTACTTC,CASRSRDLIYEQYF
TRBD1,TRBJ2-7,TRBV29-1,-,TGCAGCGCCGAAACCGGGACAGGGGTGTCCGAGCAGTACTTC,CSAETGTGVSEQYF
-,TRBJ2-5,TRBV10-2,-,TGCGCCAGCCGGTGGGGTATCCAAGAGACCCGGTACTTC,CASRWGIQETRYF
-,TRBJ1-2,TRBV6-6,-,TGTGCCAGCAGCCCTCGGGGGCTTAACTATGGCTACACCTTC,CASSPRGLNYGYTF
TRBD2,TRBJ2-7,TRBV4-1,-,TGCGCCAGCAGCCAGGGACCGGGACTACTACCCCCCGAGCAGTACTTC,CASSQGPGLLPPEQYF
-,TRBJ2-7,TRBV11-2,-,TGTGCCAGCAGCTTTACTAGCTCCTACGAGCAGTACTTC,CASSFTSSYEQYF
-,TRBJ1-1,TRBV9,once,TGTGCCAGCAGCCCTCCGGGGACCAACACTGAAGCTTTCTTT,CASSPPGTNTEAFF
-,TRBJ2-3,TRBV7-7,-,TGTGCTAGCAGCTTGGGCGGGGCCAGCACAGATACGCAGTATTTT,CASSLGGASTDTQYF
-,TRBJ1-3,TRBV15,-,TGTGCCACCAGCTCACGATCCGGAAACACCATATATTTT,CATSSRSGNTIYF
TRBD1,TRBJ2-7,TRBV25-1,-,TGTGCCAGCAGTGTAGGACAGGGGGCCTACGAGCAGTACTTC,CASSVGQGAYEQYF
TRBD2,TRBJ2-1,TRBV9,-,TGTGCCAGCGCCCCGCTAGCGGGAGACAATGAGCAGTTCTTC,CASAPLAGDNEQFF
TRBD1,TRBJ2-2,TRBV6-5,once,TGTGCCAGCAGTGACAGGGCCACCGGGGAGCTGTTTTTT,CASSDRATGELFF
TRBD2,TRBJ2-3,TRBV27,-,TGTGCCAGCAGGCGGGGGGGGGCAGATACGCAGTATTTT,CASRRGGADTQYF
-,TRBJ2-7,TRBV27,-,TGTGCCAGCAGTTTAGGGCACTCCTACGAGCAGTACTTC,CASSLGHSYEQYF
TRBD2,TRBJ2-7,TRBV11-2,-,TGTGCCAGCAGCTTAGACCGGGAGGGCTTCTACGAGCAGTACTTC,CASSLDREGFYEQYF
-,TRBJ2-6,TRBV10-1,-,TGCGCCAGCAGGATGGGGGAAGAGGCCCAAACTCTCTCTGGGGCCAACGTCCTGACTTTC,CASRMGEEAQTLSGANVLTF
-,TRBJ2-7,TRBV5-6,-,TGTGCCAGCAGCTCCTTGGCCTACGAGCAGTACTTC,CASSSLAYEQYF
TRBD2,TRBJ2-7,TRBV27,-,TGTGCCAGCAGTTTATCGGGTAGCGGGAGAACCCTTTACGAGCAGTACTTC,CASSLSGSGRTLYEQYF
TRBD2,TRBJ2-7,TRBV5-1,-,TGCGCCAGCAGCTTGGAGGCTAGCGGAGTACACGAGCAGTACTTC,CASSLEASGVHEQYF
-,TRBJ2-3,TRBV6-1,-,TGTGCCAGCAGTGATCTGACAGGTGGGACAGATACGCAGTATTTT,CASSDLTGGTDTQYF
-,TRBJ2-7,TRBV5-6,once,TGTGCCAGCAGCCAAAAACTAGCCGCCCAGTGGACAGAATACGAGCAGTACTTC,CASSQKLAAQWTEYEQYF
-,TRBJ1-1,TRBV10-2,-,TGCGCCAGCAGTGAGCCGCCGGCCCGGATGAACACTGAAGCTTTCTTT,CASSEPPARMNTEAFF
-,TRBJ1-3,TRBV7-7,-,TGTGCTAGCAGCTTGTCCCCGGGGGCCAACACCATATATTTT,CASSLSPGANTIYF
-,TRBJ1-2,TRBV6-5,-,TGTGCCAGCAGCCCTCGGGGAGGGGCCTATGGCTACACCTTC,CASSPRGGAYGYTF
-,TRBJ2-1,TRBV5-1,-,TGCGCCAGCAGCTTGGGCGATCAAAATGAGCAGTTCTTC,CASSLGDQNEQFF
TRBD2,TRBJ2-5,TRBV27,-,TGTGCCAGCAGTTCCACTAGCGGGAGGTTAGAGACCCAGTACTTC,CASSSTSGRLETQYF
-,TRBJ2-7,TRBV7-9,-,TGTGCCAGCAGCTCCCGGGACAACCCCTACGAGCAGTACTTC,CASSSRDNPYEQYF
TRBD1,TRBJ2-7,TRBV7-8,-,TGTGCCAGCAGCTTTGTTAAGGGGGCGGAAGAGCAGTACTTC,CASSFVKGAEEQYF